Listed below are T cell receptor beta chains from one sample, sequenced in a study of a mutant IDH1 vaccine in newly diagnosed glioma. Clones were read by immunoSEQ multiplex PCR, and TCRdb kept only the in-frame ones, dropping some. Of 30,000 to 45,000 clones in the sample, around 80% were seen once. Which antigens these TCRs recognize remains unknown. The sequences come from peripheral blood mononuclear cells (PBMCs), collected from a glioma patient whose treatment included an IDH1 peptide vaccine. The receptors originated from a woman in her twenties or thirties with glioma. Some clones in this sample may be carry-over from other donors' samples. The conserved cysteine and the conserved F or W are not part of the CDR3 here. Each record gives: V gene, CDR3 length, CDR3 protein.

>TRBV5-6|13
ASSLRGRNSYEQY
>TRBV19|12
ASSTDRAGETQY
>TRBV14|9
ASSHGTQQY
>TRBV18|13
ASSPQGQAPYEQY
>TRBV12-5|18
ASGLPGIRDRGLGDYGYT
>TRBV6-5|12
ASSYSKGLDTQY
>TRBV2|13
ASSDRGLGGNTIY
>TRBV7-7|14
ASSLGAGGGQETQY
>TRBV4-2|19
ASSQDPGTSGRTTSTDTQY
>TRBV30|10
AWSQVGEKLF
>TRBV13|11
ASSLVVNTEAF
>TRBV5-1|11
ASSRTYDEKLF
>TRBV30|8
ALDTGELF
>TRBV28|13
ASSPPRGAGEKLF